These 19 T cell receptor beta chains came from one sample sequenced in a study of cytomegalovirus exposure and HLA in healthy donors. In the PCR, 60 Vbeta and 13 Jbeta primers were used. Repertoires were generated with immunoSEQ multiplex PCR, while TCRdb's copy carries only in-frame clones and drops some. The repertoire includes about 59,000 clones, 75% to 85% of them detected once, and around 3.9% sits in the top ten. Sequencing was performed on PBMCs. These receptors all come from a woman aged 40 to 50 in good health and CMV-seronegative.

The table lists this clone with a few counts. This chain links TRBV18 with TRBJ2-1; TRBD2 might be the D (6 bases). Germline V CDR1 and CDR2: KGHSH, LQKENI. The V and J ends lost 3 bases and 8 bases respectively, with 14 bases between them. This CDR3 is 14 amino acids long. The CDR3 sequence is CASSPWASVDEQFF. CDR3 bases: TGTGCCAGCTCACCGTGGGCTAGCGTCGATGAGCAGTTCTTC. Based on the CDR3 plus reference TRBV18 and TRBJ2-1, the full variable domain is NAGVMQNPRHLVRRRGQEARLRCSPMKGHSHVYWYRQLPEEGLKFMVYLQKENIIDESGMPKERFSAEFPKEGPSILRIQQVVRGDSAAYFCASSPWASVDEQFFGPGTRLTVL.

The CDR3 spells CASSELGQGLPYNEQFF. CDR3 sequence (DNA): TGTGCCAGCAGTGAGTTAGGACAGGGACTGCCCTACAATGAGCAGTTCTTC. V is TRBV2 and J is TRBJ2-1; 8 bases match TRBD1. V was clipped by 3 bases and J by 2 bases; unmatched bases: 9. Germline V gene data show CDR1 as SNHLY and CDR2 as FYNNEI. The CDR3 spans 17 residues.

The rearrangement links TRBV28 to TRBJ2-7; 8 bases agree with TRBD1. CDR1 MDHEN and CDR2 SYDVKM come from the germline V gene. V shed 3 bases and J 0 bases; nucleotides not matched to a gene: 4. The CDR3 loop spans 15 amino acids. The CDR3 bases are TGTGCCAGCAGTTTCGTCGGGACAGGCTCCTACGAGCAGTACTTC. It encodes CASSFVGTGSYEQYF.

The V and J genes are TRBV5-5 and TRBJ1-2, with D hard to call. Germline V gene sequence: CDR1 SGHKS, CDR2 YYEKEE (reference sequence). CDR3 length: 13 residues. With 5 bases removed from V and 4 bases from J, the gap between germline ends came to 12 bases. DNA of the CDR3: TGTGCCAGCAGACCTACCGGTATCTATGGCTACACCTTC. Residues: CASRPTGIYGYTF.

This sequence joins TRBV27 and TRBJ2-7; D perhaps matches TRBD2 (6 bases). CDR3 length: 17 amino acids. The V gene lost 3 bases and the J gene lost 6 bases, with 24 bases spanning the gap. Germline CDR1 is MNHEY and CDR2 is SMNVEV (reference sequence). The CDR3 bases are TGTGCCAGCAGTTTTCTTGGCCCGGGGGAGTTAGGGCTCGAGCAGTACTTC. It is translated as CASSFLGPGELGLEQYF.

The rearrangement joins TRBV28 to TRBJ2-1; 9 nucleotides match TRBD2. This CDR3 has 15 residues. The V segment lost 6 bases and the J segment 5 bases; nucleotides outside the gene matches: 8. Germline V gives CDR1 MDHEN, CDR2 SYDVKM. The CDR3 bases are TGTGCCAGCAGCCCCGGCTCTAGCGGGAACAATGAGCAGTTCTTC. The encoded protein is CASSPGSSGNNEQFF.

This chain joins TRBV11-2 and TRBJ2-3; 12 bases match TRBD2. V lost 2 bases, J lost 2 bases, and 5 bases stayed unmatched. The CDR3 extends over 17 amino acids. The germline CDR1 and CDR2 sequences are SGHAT and FQNNGV. CDR3 in amino acids: CASSLWTSGENTDTQYF. CDR3 nucleotides: TGTGCCAGCAGCTTATGGACTAGCGGGGAGAACACAGATACGCAGTATTTT.

The J gene is TRBJ2-3, the V gene TRBV5-4; 9 nucleotides align to TRBD2. The junction had 11 bases not matched to a gene; V was cut back by 1 base and J by 5 bases. The CDR3 consists of 17 residues. The germline V gene has CDR1 SGHNT and CDR2 YYREEE (reference sequence). For the CDR3, the DNA is TGTGCCAGCAGCTTGAAGATGGCGGGAGGGCCCCGAGATACGCAGTATTTT. Protein: CASSLKMAGGPRDTQYF.

The chain couples TRBV5-8 to TRBJ2-7; D call uncertain. Germline V gene sequence: CDR1 SGHTS, CDR2 YDEGEE. The CDR3 consists of 13 residues. The V end lost 4 bases, the J end lost 2 bases, and 10 bases lay between the germline ends. The CDR3: CASSIPSAYEQYF. The CDR3 bases are TGTGCCAGCAGCATCCCCTCTGCCTACGAGCAGTACTTC.

This clone was picked up a small number of times. The chain recombines TRBV27 with TRBJ2-7; maybe TRBD1 (5 bases). Germline CDR1 and CDR2: MNHEY and SMNVEV (reference sequence). The CDR3 has 14 amino acids. V lost 6 bases and J 1 base, leaving 13 bases between the germline ends. The DNA of the CDR3 is TGTGCCAGCAGCCCATACAGGATGTCCTACGAGCAGTACTTC. It yields the protein CASSPYRMSYEQYF.

The genes are TRBV4-1 and TRBJ2-2; no firm D call. This CDR3 region has 15 residues. V lost 0 bases and J lost 1, with 6 bases in between. CDR1 MGHRA and CDR2 YSYEKL come from the germline V gene. The chain's CDR3 is CASSQDSVNTGELFF. The DNA of the CDR3 is TGCGCCAGCAGCCAAGACTCGGTGAACACCGGGGAGCTGTTTTTT.

V is TRBV6-5 and J is TRBJ1-1; 10 bases map to TRBD1. V lost 2 bases, J lost 4 bases, and 7 bases stayed unmatched. The CDR3 is made up of 16 amino acids. Germline CDR1 reads MNHEY; CDR2 reads SVGAGI. In nucleotides, the CDR3 is TGTGCCAGCAGTTACGGGACAGGGGTTGGTGGCACTGAAGCTTTCTTT. Encoded protein: CASSYGTGVGGTEAFF.

The J gene is TRBJ2-6, the V gene TRBV28; D call uncertain. CDR3 size: 13 residues. Germline CDR1 is MDHEN and CDR2 is SYDVKM. Trimming cost V 5 bases and J 2 bases, with 4 bases left between them. CDR3 residues: CASSQTGANVLTF. The CDR3 DNA follows: TGTGCCAGCAGTCAAACTGGGGCCAACGTCCTGACTTTC.

The V gene is TRBV7-6, the J gene TRBJ2-1, with a tentative D call TRBD2 (6 bases). With 5 bases removed from V and 7 bases from J, the gap between germline ends came to 12 bases. Germline CDR1 reads SGHVS; CDR2 reads FNYEAQ. There are 13 residues in the CDR3. The chain's CDR3 is CASSPGTYNEQFF. CDR3 sequence (DNA): TGTGCCAGCAGCCCCGGGACTTATAATGAGCAGTTCTTC.

The chain links TRBV28 to TRBJ2-7; 7 bases line up with TRBD1. With 4 bases clipped from V and 6 bases from J, the junction kept 3 bases outside the gene matches. This CDR3 spans 12 amino acids. CDR1 is MDHEN, CDR2 SYDVKM, per germline. CDR3: CASSSNRGEQYF. CDR3 nucleotides: TGTGCCAGCAGTTCCAACAGGGGCGAGCAGTACTTC.

The rearrangement joins TRBV7-3 to TRBJ1-1; 8 bases line up with TRBD1. The V segment lost 2 bases and the J segment 2 bases; nucleotides outside the gene matches: 1. This CDR3 comprises 14 residues. Germline assignment: CDR1 SGHTA and CDR2 FQGTGA. CDR3 in DNA: TGTGCCAGCAGCTTAGCAGGGGGCAACACTGAAGCTTTCTTT. It yields the protein CASSLAGGNTEAFF.

The chain recombines TRBV18 with TRBJ2-1, with 7 positions matching TRBD2. The CDR3 loop spans 15 amino acids. V lost 5 bases to trimming and J lost 7 bases; unmatched junction nucleotides: 11. The germline gives CDR1 KGHSH, CDR2 LQKENI. This CDR3 reads CASSAPGGRGNEQFF. CDR3 nucleotides: TGTGCCAGCTCAGCCCCTGGCGGGAGAGGGAATGAGCAGTTCTTC.

The chain couples TRBV27 to TRBJ2-7, with 13 bases identical to TRBD2. CDR1 MNHEY and CDR2 SMNVEV come from the germline V gene (reference sequence). The CDR3 is 16 amino acids. Unmatched junction bases numbered 5, after V lost 2 bases and J lost 4 bases. The CDR3 DNA is TGTGCCAGCAGTTTAAGCCGGACTAGCGGGAGTTACGAGCAGTACTTC. Translation gives CASSLSRTSGSYEQYF.

The V gene is TRBV6-5, the J gene TRBJ2-7; a weak D match, TRBD1 (5 bases). CDR1 and CDR2 from the germline V gene are MNHEY and SVGAGI. Trimming cost V 4 bases and J 3 bases, with 13 bases left between them. The CDR3 consists of 14 residues. The CDR3 is CASSSNRQIYEQYF. The CDR3 DNA sequence: TGTGCCAGCAGTTCAAATCGACAGATCTACGAGCAGTACTTC.